The source of this TCR beta chain is a study of cytomegalovirus exposure and HLA in healthy donors (dated 2017 in TCRdb). About the full investigation: An earlier analysis of some 500 of the donors reported about 250 Gb of sequence data and around 120 million unique TCR beta sequences from some 180 million T cells. Roughly 300 gigabases of sequencing data and 70 million to 100 million unique TCR sequences were included in an early release covering 550 to 800 HLA-typed donors. The genetic ancestry cluster associated with self-reported Caucasian donors included around 76% of the roughly 400 genotyped donors. The aim of the study was to test whether cataloging public T cell receptors could identify signatures of past pathogen exposure. The T cell repertoires of 666 subjects were profiled by immunosequencing and related to cytomegalovirus serostatus. Besides the first cohort of some 670 subjects, a separate validation cohort made up of 120 or so different subjects was used. To predict cytomegalovirus infection status, the study combined high-throughput TCR immunosequencing, statistical association of individual TCRs with disease status, and machine learning. A later analysis re-analyzed previously published TCR beta repertoires from hundreds of donors and added high-resolution HLA genotyping to study TCR occurrence patterns. Rather than using new phenotypic data, the later analysis identified candidate immune exposures from TCR beta sequences and from how often those sequences occurred across donors. An earlier analysis of around 580 of the donors used high-throughput TCR beta sequencing to judge whether each TCR beta V gene segment behaved as functional or pseudogenic. Donor age, sex, ethnicity and CMV serostatus were collected together with the repertoire data. A later genetic analysis used genome-wide SNP genotypes for about 60% of the roughly 700 donors, treating that subset as a discovery cohort. Every discovery cohort repertoire had been produced on one sequencing platform. Both class I and class II loci were covered by HLA typing, at four-digit resolution. Typing coverage differed by locus: A, B, C, DRB1 and DQB1 were typed in about 620-640 donors, DQA1 in 522, DPA1 in 600 to 610, and DPB1 in just under 480. Because of strong linkage in the cohort, roughly five DR-DQ haplotypes were treated as single units for association and clustering. Across some 400 genotyped donors of the cohort, an average of about 240,000 unique TCR beta nucleotide sequences per donor were sequenced, and around 19% of those sequences were non-productive.

The cohort was made up of about 670 healthy bone marrow donors. Cohort members were all nominally healthy when sampled, although unrecorded immune exposures were likely present. The donor was CMV seronegative and belonged to the group of 352 seronegative cohort members. Every donor gave a peripheral blood sample, and the peripheral blood mononuclear cells from that sample were used for TCR beta sequencing. The Qiagen DNeasy Blood Extraction Kit was used to extract genomic DNA from the blood cell samples. Libraries were made using the immunoSEQ multiplex PCR assay. A mixture of 60 forward primers for TCR Vbeta segments and 13 reverse primers for TCR Jbeta segments was used in the multiplex PCR. Amplification of the CDR3 region of rearranged TCR beta genes was performed with a multiplex PCR assay on genomic DNA. Amplified TCR beta libraries were sequenced as 87-base-pair reads on the Illumina HiSeq System. The study's processing was this. Across the 700 or so repertoires, a later analysis counted tens of millions of unique TCR beta chains, roughly 11 million of which were shared by at least two donors. Raw reads were error-corrected and collapsed into unique sequences with a nearest-neighbor algorithm that merged closely related sequences to remove PCR and sequencing errors. Alignment of CDR3 sequences to IMGT reference sequences was used to assign V, D and J gene segments. For a sequence to be retained, a match of at least six nucleotides to both a V gene segment and a J gene segment was required. A rearrangement was called productive if the CDR3 had no stop codons and remained in frame with V and J, and every other rearrangement was called non-productive. Following IMGT convention, CDR3 was defined as the stretch from the second conserved V-encoded cysteine up to the conserved J-encoded phenylalanine. The earlier analysis of about 590 of the donors excluded sequences that lacked an unambiguous match to a single V gene segment. An earlier analysis of some 610 of the donors called V segments functional above 56.7% productive rearrangements and segregating when the between-donor standard deviation exceeded 5%. A statistical classification framework was developed to diagnose cytomegalovirus status using the catalog of TCR beta chain sequences. V and J gene assignment, in a later analysis, came from comparing TCR nucleotide sequences with IMGT/GENE-DB human TR gene sequences. Using the TCRdist pipeline, a later analysis assigned CDR3 sequences along with most-parsimonious VDJ recombination scenarios. In a later analysis, every TCR beta chain was defined by the combination of its CDR3 amino acid sequence and its V-gene family, and reads without a unique V-gene family were dropped. A later analysis removed 600 or so highly shared, low-generation-probability nucleotide sequences to deal with suspected cross-contamination and a sequencing artifact. For each public chain, a later analysis derived a clonal expansion index from normalized ranks of inferred template counts within each repertoire. A later analysis computed generation probabilities with a VDJ recombination model fitted to out-of-frame rearrangements, and checked the results against IGoR. In a later analysis, hypergeometric tests were used to score TCR-TCR, TCR-HLA and TCR-CMV co-occurrence, with a repertoire-size bias correction applied to TCR pairs. To estimate false discovery rates, a later analysis permuted the HLA or CMV assignments 20 times. In a later analysis, co-occurring TCRs were grouped with DBSCAN, and TCRdist sequence similarity was added when clustering was performed within HLA-allele-positive subsets. For co-occurrence clustering, repertoires with fewer than 30,000 or more than 120,000 public chains were excluded, along with four or five repertoires with anomalous nucleotide sharing. TCRdb stores this immuneACCESS table with in-frame sequences only. Part of the clones is absent; in the studies checked, under half of the shortfall reflects unresolved V genes, and no reason is known for the rest. V and J calls and clone size are those listed in that table; D and trimming were worked out from the DNA. The sample table contains approximately 110,000 clones; only one count was recorded for 15% of them. 1.9% of the sample is taken by the ten largest.

Regarding this clone: There is no known antigen for this receptor. The input lacks base qualities; no much larger clone sits a single base away.

The cysteine opens and the phenylalanine closes a CDR3 of 17 amino acids. Only CDR3 DNA remains: 51 bases, in frame from the first base. From V the trimming removes 0 bases and from J it removes 3 bases, while the gene matches leave 10 bases of the junction unaccounted for. Looking up the germline V gene (reference sequence) yields CDR1 SEHNR and CDR2 FQNEAQ. The study at large found these results: The cohort was sequenced for TCR beta chains only, and without alpha or paired-chain data the features that could be detected were limited. The presence/absence analyses assumed that sequencing depth was roughly uniform across donors, and that assumption may not be true. In vitro tests confirmed that a few of the cytomegalovirus-associated TCR beta chains recognize cytomegalovirus antigens. The sequencing pipeline was judged likely to have produced a cluster of highly shared sequence variants as a technical artifact. At a false discovery rate of 0.05, a later analysis linked around 15,000 TCR beta sequences to specific HLA alleles. Correlated functional status among segregating V segments might be attributable to linkage disequilibrium, but an unknown experimental factor could not be ruled out. According to a later analysis, TCR association rates differed among HLA loci, with DRB1 alleles showing the most associated TCRs and HLA-C alleles showing the fewest. Immune exposure information for the cohort was limited to CMV serostatus. Most TCR sequences were seen in very few donors, while some public TCRs were found in many individuals. According to a later analysis, most CMV-associated TCR beta chains appeared to be HLA-restricted, and the HLA associations seemed to be driven largely by CMV exposure. In both the original and validation cohorts, the classifier was reported to diagnose cytomegalovirus status with high specificity and sensitivity. Some 16 rarely observed V segments, including chromosome 9 orphons, were excluded from the earlier analysis of approximately 600 of the donors because counts were too low. In an earlier analysis of about 600 of the donors, most TCR beta V segments appeared in productive rearrangements about 90% or about 30% of the time, broadly matching IMGT annotations. When HLA alleles, especially DR and DQ, strongly co-occurred, attributing TCR associations to individual alleles was difficult. A further reported finding was that TCR beta sequences accurately predicted the HLA-A and HLA-B alleles for most subjects in the first cohort. Compared with equally common non-associated chains, HLA-associated TCR beta chains in a later analysis were more clonally expanded and had lower generation probabilities. V-gene and J-gene trimming of TCR beta chains was associated with a missense DCLRE1C variant in a later genetic analysis, and the association was replicated in an independent cohort. Because HLA typing was unavailable for some donors at each locus, only the typed subset was used in association tests. A total of around 150 TCR beta chains were listed by the study as associated with cytomegalovirus. It was suggested by the authors that the approach could potentially be generalized to other disease states and immunological phenotypes. Compared with the approximately 670-donor mean, donors in an Asian-associated ancestry cluster had fewer N-insertions in productive TCRs, according to a later genetic analysis. In a later analysis, several top co-occurrence clusters were reported to appear linked to parvovirus B19, influenza, CMV and Epstein-Barr virus. Some IMGT-functional V segments, including TRBV6-2 and TRBV6-3, could not be told apart with the 87-base-pair reads, so those segments were excluded.

The chain was built from TRBV7-9 and TRBJ1-2, and TRBD1 matches 7 of the central bases. Sequencing input: PBMCs. The receptor comes from a woman between 18 and 30 years old in good health and CMV-seronegative. The DNA reads as follows: TGTGCCAGCAGCTTAGCCCTCCGACAGGGTGGGGACTATGGCTACACCTTC. Translated, it gives CASSLALRQGGDYGYTF.